This record covers a single T cell receptor beta chain. Its antigen remains unidentified. Other nucleotide sequences from this sample produce the same CDR3. When more than 9 days of culture had elapsed, CD4+ T cells were isolated. Absence of prior SARS-CoV-2 infection characterized the vaccine recipients, who showed negative nucleocapsid antibodies. Using immunoSEQ multiplex PCR, the repertoire was profiled, and TCRdb retains in-frame clones only, with some absent. The sample lists around 40,000 clones, approximately 71% seen once, with under 4.5% in the top ten. This record comes from a study of vaccination effects on CD4 cells after COVID-19. There are 12 residues in the CDR3. In germline, CDR1 is KGHDR, CDR2 SFDVKD. Trimming shortened V by 6 bases and J by 1 base, and 6 bases separated the two germline ends.

The rearrangement uses TRBV24-1 and TRBJ2-7; tentatively, D is TRBD2 (5 bases). The receptor comes from a human donor who received a COVID-19 vaccine. The starting material was CD4+ T cells from PBMCs cultured without peptide, obtained before COVID-19 vaccination. CDR3 sequence reads: CATSRDSYEQYF. CDR3 sequence (DNA): TGTGCCACCAGTCGGGATTCCTACGAGCAGTACTTC.